Below, 17 T cell receptor beta chains from the same sample are listed, as sequenced in a study of Graves' ophthalmopathy and Graves' hyperthyroidism. As the template, RNA transcripts were used to amplify TCR beta CDR3 regions. RT-PCR in the first round used HTBI primers; a second-round multiplex PCR followed. From the multiplex PCR reads, TCRdb called clonotypes with MiXCR, one entry per CDR3 protein. The sample consists of about 210,000 distinct CDR3 sequences, roughly 29% of them appearing once. The material sequenced was peripheral blood. These receptors all stem from a man aged 50-59 years with Graves' ophthalmopathy.

V is TRBV27 and J is TRBJ1-2, with D possibly being TRBD1 (6 bases). Per the germline V gene, CDR1 is MNHEY and CDR2 is SMNVEV (reference sequence). The CDR3 spans 16 residues. With 1 base removed from V and 8 bases from J, the gap between germline ends came to 20 bases. CDR3 sequence reads: CASSLLGGHSPLGYTF. The DNA for the CDR3 is TGTGCCAGCAGTTTATTGGGGGGACATTCCCCCTTAGGCTACACCTTC.

This clonotype came up many times. The chain combines TRBV2 with TRBJ2-7; TRBD1 aligns across 11 bases. Germline CDR1 reads SNHLY; CDR2 reads FYNNEI. V lost 6 bases and J lost 4; bases outside the gene matches: 8. The CDR3 spans 15 residues. The CDR3 is CASRTGQGANYEQYF. CDR3 in DNA: TGTGCCAGCAGGACAGGACAGGGGGCAAATTACGAGCAGTACTTC.

The rearrangement joins TRBV12-3 or TRBV12-4 to TRBJ1-2, with 7 bases lining up with TRBD1. The CDR3 extends over 14 amino acids. V dropped 4 bases and J dropped 8; count of bases not matched to a gene: 10. The CDR3 nucleotides are TGTGCCAGCAGTTCAAGCGACAGGGATGGGGGCTACACCTTC. Encoded protein: CASSSSDRDGGYTF.

This clonotype was counted ten times or more. The genes are TRBV2 and TRBJ2-4, with 8 positions matching TRBD2. This CDR3 contains 18 residues. The ends lost 2 bases at V and 6 bases at J; junction bases unmatched: 15. Germline V lookup: CDR1 SNHLY, CDR2 FYNNEI. In nucleotides, the CDR3 is TGTGCCAGCAGTGAATGGGGGTCAAAAGCGGGAGTGAGAAACATTCAGTACTTC. It codes for CASSEWGSKAGVRNIQYF.

This clonotype was recorded at least ten times. The rearrangement links TRBV5-1 to TRBJ2-5; D not resolved. Trimming took 1 base from V and 2 from J, leaving 9 bases between them. This CDR3 has 14 residues. Germline V lookup: CDR1 SGHRS, CDR2 YFSETQ. CDR3 nucleotide sequence: TGCGCCAGCAGCTTGAATCCGTCACAAGAGACCCAGTACTTC. Translation: CASSLNPSQETQYF.

This clonotype has more than one count but fewer than ten. The chain couples TRBV12-3 or TRBV12-4 to TRBJ1-5; D perhaps matches TRBD1 (5 bases). The ends were cut back, 6 bases at V and 3 bases at J, with 12 bases in the middle. The CDR3 sequence is 14 residues long. The CDR3: CASSSRDANQPQHF. CDR3 DNA: TGTGCCAGCAGCAGCCGGGACGCCAATCAGCCCCAGCATTTT.

This clonotype appeared many times. The V gene is TRBV18, the J gene TRBJ2-4; no clear D. Trimming left V 0 bases short and J 0 bases short, with 12 bases between. Germline-derived CDR1 and CDR2 are KGHSH and LQKENI. This CDR3 region has 17 residues. The CDR3 protein is CASSPPSQQLAKNIQYF. CDR3 in DNA: TGTGCCAGCTCACCACCGAGTCAGCAACTAGCCAAAAACATTCAGTACTTC.

This clonotype was recorded at least ten times. CDR3 sequence (DNA): TGTGCCAGCAGTTACTCAGGAGTTTACGAGCAGTACTTC. Translated, it gives CASSYSGVYEQYF. The chain links TRBV6-2 or TRBV6-3 to TRBJ2-7, with D unclear. The CDR3 totals 13 residues. Per germline, CDR1 MNHEY and CDR2 SVGEGT. V shed 0 bases and J shed 4 bases, with 7 bases lying between them.

This clonotype was found many times. The chain's CDR3 is CASSPGGGQPQHF. The CDR3 DNA reads as TGTGCCAGCAGCCCCGGGGGCGGTCAGCCCCAGCATTTT. The chain is built from TRBV7-9 and TRBJ1-5; tentative D call: TRBD1 (6 bases). Trimming pared 5 bases from V and 6 bases from J, leaving 11 bases between. The CDR3 consists of 13 residues. Germline CDR1 and CDR2: SEHNR and FQNEAQ (reference sequence).

This clonotype has a count of ten or more. The rearrangement uses TRBV7-2 and TRBJ2-7, with D maybe TRBD1 (6 bases). Germline CDR1 SGHTA, CDR2 FQGNSA. The CDR3 is made up of 12 amino acids. V was clipped by 5 bases and J by 5 bases, with 10 bases between them. The CDR3 loop is CASSRGQNEQYF. The DNA of the CDR3 is TGTGCCAGCAGCAGGGGACAAAACGAGCAGTACTTC.

J is TRBJ2-2 and V is TRBV12-3 or TRBV12-4; no reliable D call. The CDR3 spans 15 residues. With 5 bases removed from V and 7 bases from J, the gap between germline ends came to 17 bases. The CDR3 DNA reads TGTGCCAGCAGTCCCTCCGGGCCCTCCTTCGGGGAGCTGTTTTTT. The encoded protein is CASSPSGPSFGELFF.

The table lists this clonotype with many counts. J is TRBJ1-2 and V is TRBV4-3; D not certain. Per the germline V gene, CDR1 is LGHNA and CDR2 is YSLEER. This CDR3 has 15 residues. The V gene lost 0 bases and the J gene lost 4 bases, with 12 bases spanning the gap. CDR3 DNA: TGCGCCAGCAGCCAAGACGCCAGAAGTAGCTATGGCTACACCTTC. Its translation: CASSQDARSSYGYTF.

V gene TRBV12-3 or TRBV12-4 combines with J gene TRBJ2-2, with a weak D call TRBD2 (6 bases). This CDR3 has 14 amino acids. Trimming stripped 4 bases from V and 4 bases from J, with 10 bases between. The CDR3 DNA sequence: TGTGCCAGCAGTTGGTCGGGGGTCACCGGGGAGCTGTTTTTT. Residues: CASSWSGVTGELFF.

There are many counts of this clonotype. CDR3 sequence: CASSLDTGDLGTEAFF. DNA of the CDR3: TGTGCCAGCAGCTTGGATACAGGGGACCTGGGGACTGAAGCTTTCTTT. The chain uses TRBV5-6 and TRBJ1-1, with 7 bases fitting TRBD1. The V segment lost 0 bases and the J segment 5 bases; nucleotides outside the gene matches: 10. The CDR3 is 16 amino acids. Germline lookup yields CDR1 SGHDT and CDR2 YYEEEE.

At least ten counts were recorded for this clonotype. It is unclear where the CDR3 begins or ends on the DNA, so no DNA is shown, and the CDR3 is as TCRdb lists it. The chain has TRBV2 and TRBJ2-5. Termini included, the CDR3 measures 14 amino acids. Per the germline V gene, CDR1 is SNHLY and CDR2 is FYNNEI. The CDR3 is CASSEVFGQETQYF.

This clonotype was counted a few times. V gene TRBV28 combines with J gene TRBJ2-7, with TRBD1 identical over 7 bases. The CDR3 covers 15 residues. Germline values: CDR1 MDHEN, CDR2 SYDVKM. The J segment lost 6 bases and the V segment lost 7 bases, leaving 15 bases of the junction unmatched. The CDR3 nucleotides are TGTGCCAGCATCCGTGGGGACAGATCTTTCGGCGAGCAGTACTTC. It codes for CASIRGDRSFGEQYF.

This clonotype was seen many times. The chain links TRBV12-3 or TRBV12-4 to TRBJ2-5; possible D gene TRBD1, 6 bases. CDR3 size: 13 residues. V shed 6 bases and J shed 5 bases, with 13 bases lying between them. This CDR3 reads CASRAGAVETQYF. In nucleotides, the CDR3 is TGTGCCAGCAGGGCAGGGGCAGTGGAGACCCAGTACTTC.